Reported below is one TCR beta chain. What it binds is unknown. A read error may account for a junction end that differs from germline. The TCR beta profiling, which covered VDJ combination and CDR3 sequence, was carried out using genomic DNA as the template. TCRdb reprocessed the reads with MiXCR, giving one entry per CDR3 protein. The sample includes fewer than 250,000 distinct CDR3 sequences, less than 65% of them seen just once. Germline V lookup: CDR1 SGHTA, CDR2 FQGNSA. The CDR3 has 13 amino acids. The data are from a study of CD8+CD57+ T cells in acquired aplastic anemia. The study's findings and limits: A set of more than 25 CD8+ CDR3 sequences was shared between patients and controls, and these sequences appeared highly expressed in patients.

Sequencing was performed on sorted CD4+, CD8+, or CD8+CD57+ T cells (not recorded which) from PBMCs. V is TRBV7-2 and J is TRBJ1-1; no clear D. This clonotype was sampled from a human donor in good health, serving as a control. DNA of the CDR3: TGTGCCGGCAGCTCGGCACGGAACACTGAAGCTTTCTTT. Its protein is CAGSSARNTEAFF.